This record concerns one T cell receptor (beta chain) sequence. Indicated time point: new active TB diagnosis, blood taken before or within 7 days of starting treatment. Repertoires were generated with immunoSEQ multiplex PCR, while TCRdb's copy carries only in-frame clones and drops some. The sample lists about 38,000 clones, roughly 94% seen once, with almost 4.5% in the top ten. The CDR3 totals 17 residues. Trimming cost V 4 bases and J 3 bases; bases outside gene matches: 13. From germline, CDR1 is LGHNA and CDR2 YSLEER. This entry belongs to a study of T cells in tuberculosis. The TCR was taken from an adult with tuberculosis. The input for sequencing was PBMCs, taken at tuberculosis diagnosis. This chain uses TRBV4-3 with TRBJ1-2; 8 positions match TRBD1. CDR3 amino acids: CASSPDQYRGVDYGYTF. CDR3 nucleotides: TGCGCCAGCAGCCCCGACCAGTACAGGGGGGTAGACTATGGCTACACCTTC.